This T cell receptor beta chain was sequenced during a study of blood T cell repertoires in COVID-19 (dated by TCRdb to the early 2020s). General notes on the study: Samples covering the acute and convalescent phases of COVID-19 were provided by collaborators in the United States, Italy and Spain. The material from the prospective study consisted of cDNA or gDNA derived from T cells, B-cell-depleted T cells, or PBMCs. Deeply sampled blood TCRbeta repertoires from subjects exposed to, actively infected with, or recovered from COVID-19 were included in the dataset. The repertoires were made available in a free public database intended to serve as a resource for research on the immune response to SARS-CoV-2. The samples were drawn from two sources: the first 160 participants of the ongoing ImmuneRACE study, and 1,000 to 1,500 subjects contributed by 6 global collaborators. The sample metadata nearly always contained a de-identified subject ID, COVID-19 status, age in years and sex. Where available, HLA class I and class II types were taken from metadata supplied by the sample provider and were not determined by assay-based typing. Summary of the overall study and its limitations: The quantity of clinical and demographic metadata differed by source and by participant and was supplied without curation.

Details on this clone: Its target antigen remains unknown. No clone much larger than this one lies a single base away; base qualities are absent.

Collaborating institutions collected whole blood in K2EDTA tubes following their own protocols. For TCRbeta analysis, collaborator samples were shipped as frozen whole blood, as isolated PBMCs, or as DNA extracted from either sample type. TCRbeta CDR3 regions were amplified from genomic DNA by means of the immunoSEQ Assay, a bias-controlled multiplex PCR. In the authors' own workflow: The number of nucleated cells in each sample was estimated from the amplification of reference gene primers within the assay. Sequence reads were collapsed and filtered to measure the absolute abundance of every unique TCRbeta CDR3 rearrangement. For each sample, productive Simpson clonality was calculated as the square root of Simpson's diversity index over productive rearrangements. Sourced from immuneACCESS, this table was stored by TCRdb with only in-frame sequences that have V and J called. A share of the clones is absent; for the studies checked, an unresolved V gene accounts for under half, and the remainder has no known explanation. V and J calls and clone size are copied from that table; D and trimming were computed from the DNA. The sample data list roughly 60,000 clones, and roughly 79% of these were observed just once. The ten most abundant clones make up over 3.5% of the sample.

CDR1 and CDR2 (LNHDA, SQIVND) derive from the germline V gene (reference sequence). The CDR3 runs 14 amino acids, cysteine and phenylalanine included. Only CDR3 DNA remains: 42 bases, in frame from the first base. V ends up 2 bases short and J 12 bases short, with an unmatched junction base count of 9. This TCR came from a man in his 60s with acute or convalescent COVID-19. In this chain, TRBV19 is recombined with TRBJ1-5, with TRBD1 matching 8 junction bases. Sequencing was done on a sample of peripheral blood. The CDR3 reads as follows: CASSIRQGIGGQHF. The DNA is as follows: TGTGCCAGTAGTATAAGACAGGGGATTGGGGGCCAGCATTTT.